These 3 T cell receptor beta chains came from one sample sequenced in a study of T cells in Graves' hyperthyroidism and ophthalmopathy. Amplified TCR beta CDR3 regions came from RNA transcripts. HTBI primers were the set used in a first-round RT-PCR of the TCR CDR3. One entry per CDR3 protein, called by TCRdb with MiXCR from the multiplex PCR reads. In the table there are tens of thousands of distinct CDR3 sequences, under 65% of which are singletons. The sequenced sample was blood. These receptors all come from a woman in her thirties or forties with Graves' ophthalmopathy.

This clonotype was counted many times. The rearrangement joins TRBV6-2 or TRBV6-3 to TRBJ2-7; D possibly corresponds to TRBD1 (5 bases). The germline V gene encodes CDR1 MNHEY and CDR2 SVGEGT. The CDR3 consists of 15 residues. Trimming shortened V by 6 bases and J by 5 bases, and 20 bases separated the two germline ends. The CDR3 coding sequence is TGTGCCAGCAGAAACACCCCTGGGGCAACGGACGAGCAGTACTTC. Its protein product is CASRNTPGATDEQYF.

Judged by abundance, this clonotype is medium-sized. V is TRBV2 and J is TRBJ2-1; TRBD1 is a possible D gene (6 bases). CDR3 size: 12 residues. Between the trimmed V and J ends, which lost 7 bases and 7 bases, there was a span of 11 bases. The V gene's germline CDR1 is SNHLY and CDR2 FYNNEI. The CDR3 DNA follows: TGTGCCAGCACCCCTCAGGGGAATGAGCAGTTCTTC. It encodes CASTPQGNEQFF.

This clonotype was seen many times. CDR3 bases: TGTGCCAGCCACAGGGCGGTTAATGAAAAACTGTTTTTT. Its protein is CASHRAVNEKLFF. This chain joins TRBV19 and TRBJ1-4; TRBD1 might be the D (6 bases). Germline CDR1 is LNHDA and CDR2 is SQIVND (reference sequence). Trimming removed 9 bases at V and 4 bases at J, with 12 bases between. The CDR3 spans 13 residues.